Listed below are T cell receptor beta chains from one sample, sequenced in a study of cytomegalovirus exposure and HLA in healthy donors. Measured with immunoSEQ multiplex PCR; TCRdb has only the in-frame clones, and not every one. This table has a few hundred thousand clones, 80% to 90% appearing once. Sequencing was done on a sample of PBMCs. The source is a woman aged 18 to 35 in good health and CMV-seronegative. Both conserved end residues are part of each CDR3. A D gene is named only where the DNA matches it firmly. Rows give clone size only sometimes, using once, few, many, or a class for an expanded clone.

d_call: TRBD1
clone_size: NA
v_call: TRBV9
j_call: TRBJ2-2
cdr3_nt: TGTGCCAGCAGCGTAGGTTGGACAGGGGGAGCCGGGGAGCTGTTTTTT
cdr3_aa: CASSVGWTGGAGELFF

d_call: NA
clone_size: NA
v_call: TRBV30
j_call: TRBJ2-1
cdr3_nt: TGTGCCTGGAGCCCATCCCACCGAGGGAGCTCCTACAATGAGCAGTTCTTC
cdr3_aa: CAWSPSHRGSSYNEQFF

d_call: NA
clone_size: NA
v_call: TRBV28
j_call: TRBJ1-2
cdr3_nt: TGTGCCAGCAGTTCAGGTATTCGACGCTCACCGGGGACTATTGGTGGCTACACCTTC
cdr3_aa: CASSSGIRRSPGTIGGYTF

d_call: NA
clone_size: once
v_call: TRBV4-1
j_call: TRBJ2-1
cdr3_nt: TGCGCCAGCAGCCAAAAAGTCGAGGGCGAGCAGTTCTTC
cdr3_aa: CASSQKVEGEQFF

d_call: TRBD2
clone_size: NA
v_call: TRBV18
j_call: TRBJ2-2
cdr3_nt: TGTGCCAGCTCAAGCGGGGACACCGGGGAGCTGTTTTTT
cdr3_aa: CASSSGDTGELFF

d_call: TRBD2
clone_size: NA
v_call: TRBV19
j_call: TRBJ2-1
cdr3_nt: TGTGCCAGTAGTATTGTGAGCGGGAGTCGGAATGAGCAGTTCTTC
cdr3_aa: CASSIVSGSRNEQFF

d_call: TRBD1
clone_size: few
v_call: TRBV19
j_call: TRBJ1-2
cdr3_nt: TGTGCCAGTAGTATGACCGGGACAGGGAATGGCTACACCTTC
cdr3_aa: CASSMTGTGNGYTF

d_call: NA
clone_size: NA
v_call: TRBV20-1
j_call: TRBJ1-2
cdr3_nt: TGCAGTACTCCGCATGGCTACACCTTC
cdr3_aa: CSTPHGYTF

d_call: NA
clone_size: NA
v_call: TRBV1
j_call: TRBJ2-5
cdr3_nt: TGCACCAGCAGCGACCGGACTAGCGGAGAGACCCAGTACTTC
cdr3_aa: CTSSDRTSGETQYF

d_call: NA
clone_size: NA
v_call: TRBV7-8
j_call: TRBJ2-3
cdr3_nt: TGTGCCAGCAGCTCGAGACAGGACACAGATACGCAGTATTTT
cdr3_aa: CASSSRQDTDTQYF

d_call: TRBD1
clone_size: few
v_call: TRBV2
j_call: TRBJ2-7
cdr3_nt: TGTGCCATTTCCGGGACAGGTTCCTACGAGCAGTACTTC
cdr3_aa: CAISGTGSYEQYF

d_call: NA
clone_size: NA
v_call: TRBV18
j_call: TRBJ2-3
cdr3_nt: TGTGCCAGCTCACCACCTAATGGAGGTTCCACAGATACGCAGTATTTT
cdr3_aa: CASSPPNGGSTDTQYF

d_call: NA
clone_size: NA
v_call: TRBV19
j_call: TRBJ1-4
cdr3_nt: TGTGCCACCAAGACAGTAACAAAACATGGAAAACTGTTTTTT
cdr3_aa: CATKTVTKHGKLFF

d_call: TRBD1
clone_size: NA
v_call: TRBV7-9
j_call: TRBJ2-7
cdr3_nt: TGTGCCAGCAGCTTACGGACAGGGCCGTTTAACGAGCAGTACTTC
cdr3_aa: CASSLRTGPFNEQYF

d_call: NA
clone_size: NA
v_call: TRBV4-1
j_call: TRBJ2-2
cdr3_nt: TGCGCCAGCAGCCAAGGAGGTCCCGACGTGATCGCGGGTCCCGGGGAGCTGTTTTTT
cdr3_aa: CASSQGGPDVIAGPGELFF

d_call: NA
clone_size: NA
v_call: TRBV5-8
j_call: TRBJ2-1
cdr3_nt: TGTGCCAGCAGTGGGGGGAGCTCCTACAATGAGCAGTTCTTC
cdr3_aa: CASSGGSSYNEQFF

d_call: TRBD2
clone_size: NA
v_call: TRBV5-1
j_call: TRBJ2-3
cdr3_nt: TGCGCCAGCAGCTTGAAGTCTAGCGGGAGTCTTAGGAGCACAGATACGCAGTATTTT
cdr3_aa: CASSLKSSGSLRSTDTQYF

d_call: NA
clone_size: NA
v_call: TRBV4-3
j_call: TRBJ2-5
cdr3_nt: TGCGCCAGCAGCCAAGAGGGGGCTTACCAAGAGACCCAGTACTTC
cdr3_aa: CASSQEGAYQETQYF

d_call: TRBD1
clone_size: NA
v_call: TRBV30
j_call: TRBJ1-2
cdr3_nt: TGTGCCTGGAGTTCGCCGACAGGGTTGCATGGCTACACCTTC
cdr3_aa: CAWSSPTGLHGYTF

d_call: NA
clone_size: NA
v_call: TRBV7-9
j_call: TRBJ1-2
cdr3_nt: TGTGCCAGCAGCTTAGAGGACCCCAGGGTTGGCTACACCTTC
cdr3_aa: CASSLEDPRVGYTF

d_call: NA
clone_size: NA
v_call: TRBV6-1
j_call: TRBJ1-2
cdr3_nt: TGTGCCAGCAGTGAACCCGAGACTTATGGCTACACCTTC
cdr3_aa: CASSEPETYGYTF

d_call: NA
clone_size: NA
v_call: TRBV5-1
j_call: TRBJ1-1
cdr3_nt: TGCGCCAGCAACACCGGACAACGAGTGGGGAACACTGAAGCTTTCTTT
cdr3_aa: CASNTGQRVGNTEAFF

d_call: TRBD2
clone_size: NA
v_call: TRBV7-9
j_call: TRBJ2-1
cdr3_nt: TGTGCCAGCAGCTCCCCGGGACTAGTGGATTTCCATGAGCAGTTCTTC
cdr3_aa: CASSSPGLVDFHEQFF

d_call: NA
clone_size: NA
v_call: TRBV7-7
j_call: TRBJ2-1
cdr3_nt: TGTGCTAGCAGCTTAGGCGGGGATTTAGAGCAGTTCTTC
cdr3_aa: CASSLGGDLEQFF

d_call: NA
clone_size: NA
v_call: TRBV5-6
j_call: TRBJ2-3
cdr3_nt: TGTGCCAGCAGCTTAGATAGCCCGGCAGATACGCAGTATTTT
cdr3_aa: CASSLDSPADTQYF

d_call: TRBD2
clone_size: NA
v_call: TRBV5-1
j_call: TRBJ2-7
cdr3_nt: TGCGCCAGCAGCTTGCTGGGAGGGACCTACGAGCAGTACTTC
cdr3_aa: CASSLLGGTYEQYF

d_call: NA
clone_size: NA
v_call: TRBV30
j_call: TRBJ1-2
cdr3_nt: TGTGCCTGGGCGGGGGGTCCCTATGGCTACACCTTC
cdr3_aa: CAWAGGPYGYTF

d_call: NA
clone_size: NA
v_call: TRBV15
j_call: TRBJ1-1
cdr3_nt: TGTGCCACCAGCGACAGCCCTACTGAAGCTTTCTTT
cdr3_aa: CATSDSPTEAFF

d_call: NA
clone_size: NA
v_call: TRBV15
j_call: TRBJ2-3
cdr3_nt: TGTGCCACTCTATGTGCGGATACGCAGTATTTT
cdr3_aa: CATLCADTQYF

d_call: TRBD1
clone_size: NA
v_call: TRBV5-4
j_call: TRBJ2-7
cdr3_nt: TGTGCCAGCAGCACCGACAGGGGACCCCGCTACGAGCAGTACTTC
cdr3_aa: CASSTDRGPRYEQYF

d_call: TRBD1
clone_size: once
v_call: TRBV2
j_call: TRBJ1-1
cdr3_nt: TGTGCCAGCAGCCAGAGGGACAGGGGGCTTACTGAAGCTTTCTTT
cdr3_aa: CASSQRDRGLTEAFF

d_call: NA
clone_size: NA
v_call: TRBV5-1
j_call: TRBJ2-3
cdr3_nt: TGCGCCAGCAGCCCCACCCCCGGACGGAGGGCAGATACGCAGTATTTT
cdr3_aa: CASSPTPGRRADTQYF

d_call: TRBD1
clone_size: few
v_call: TRBV6-5
j_call: TRBJ1-1
cdr3_nt: TGTGCCAGCAGCCGACAGGGGAGAGACACTGAAGCTTTCTTT
cdr3_aa: CASSRQGRDTEAFF

d_call: NA
clone_size: NA
v_call: TRBV14
j_call: TRBJ2-5
cdr3_nt: TGTGCCAGCAGCCAAGCCAGGGACACCTCTTATCAAGAGACCCAGTACTTC
cdr3_aa: CASSQARDTSYQETQYF

d_call: TRBD2
clone_size: few
v_call: TRBV7-2
j_call: TRBJ2-7
cdr3_nt: TGTGCCAGCAGCTTAACTAGCGGGTCCTACGAGCAGTACTTC
cdr3_aa: CASSLTSGSYEQYF

d_call: TRBD2
clone_size: NA
v_call: TRBV4-2
j_call: TRBJ2-5
cdr3_nt: TGTGCCAGCAGCCAAGGGGAGGGTGGGTATGAGACCCAGTACTTC
cdr3_aa: CASSQGEGGYETQYF

d_call: TRBD1
clone_size: NA
v_call: TRBV4-1
j_call: TRBJ2-7
cdr3_nt: TGCGCCAGCAGCCCGCCGGGACAGGCTTCCTACGAGCAGTACTTC
cdr3_aa: CASSPPGQASYEQYF

d_call: TRBD1
clone_size: once
v_call: TRBV19
j_call: TRBJ1-2
cdr3_nt: TGTGCCAGTTCAAAATCCAGGGGGCGCGAATATGGCTACACCTTC
cdr3_aa: CASSKSRGREYGYTF

d_call: TRBD2
clone_size: NA
v_call: TRBV5-4
j_call: TRBJ2-3
cdr3_nt: TGTGCCAGCAGCTTACCGACTAGCGGGAGGACGGATACGCAGTATTTT
cdr3_aa: CASSLPTSGRTDTQYF

d_call: TRBD1
clone_size: NA
v_call: TRBV28
j_call: TRBJ2-2
cdr3_nt: TGTGCCAGCAGGGGGGATAGGGACAGCTACACCGGGGAGCTGTTTTTT
cdr3_aa: CASRGDRDSYTGELFF